This section outlines one TCR beta chain sequence together with its context. As yet, its antigen is unknown. This sample is drawn from a study of blood T cells in healthy people across ages. The CDR3 has 16 amino acids. Germline CDR1 and CDR2: SGHTA and FQGNSA. J was trimmed by 1 base and V by 1 base; bases with no gene match: 7. The second PCR ran roughly 7 to 11 cycles with a sample-barcoded 5' primer and J-beta primers. All cDNA molecules were each tagged by a template-switch adaptor with 12 random nucleotides. TCRdb reprocessed the 5' RACE reads via MiXCR and lists one record per CDR3 protein. In the table there are around 1,600,000 distinct CDR3 sequences, 35% to 45% of which are singletons. Study findings and constraints: Higher diversity and more naive CD4+ cells were features of long-lived donors, compared to aged donors.

This chain uses TRBV7-2 with TRBJ2-7; TRBD2 agrees at 7 bases. Specimen: blood. This TCR was recovered from a woman in her late teens or twenties in good health. In DNA form, the CDR3 reads TGTGCCAGCAGCTTAGTTCCGGGAGGTCTGTCCTACGAGCAGTACTTC. Translating gives CASSLVPGGLSYEQYF. Based on the CDR3 plus reference TRBV7-2 and TRBJ2-7, the full variable domain is GAGVSQSPSNKVTEKGKDVELRCDPISGHTALYWYRQSLGQGLEFLIYFQGNSAPDKSGLPSDRFSAERTGGSVSTLTIQRTQQEDSAVYLCASSLVPGGLSYEQYFGPGTRLTVT.